This T cell receptor beta chain was obtained from a study of cytomegalovirus exposure and HLA in healthy donors. Healthy bone marrow donors made up the donors. The study, taken as a whole, reports: Productive status was seen about 90% or about 30% of the time for most TCR beta V segments in an earlier analysis. Later examination showed HLA-associated TCR beta chains had greater clonal expansion than equally common others. Most CMV-associated TCR beta chains appeared HLA-restricted in a later analysis.

Concerning this clone itself: As yet, its antigen is unknown.

The PCR used 60 Vbeta and 13 Jbeta primers. TCRdb's copy holds only in-frame clones and misses some; the assay was immunoSEQ multiplex PCR. In the table there are roughly 120,000 clones, roughly 77% of which are singletons. The CDR3 is made up of 15 amino acids. Germline V gives CDR1 SGHTA, CDR2 FQGNSA. The ends lost 4 bases at V and 9 bases at J; junction bases unmatched: 5. Sequenced material: PBMCs. This sequence was found in a woman in her twenties or thirties in good health and CMV-seronegative. The gene calls are TRBV7-2 and TRBJ2-1, with TRBD2 matching 14 bases. For the CDR3, the DNA is TGTGCCAGCAGCTCGGGACTAGCGGGAGTGGGTGAGCAGTTCTTC. Protein sequence: CASSSGLAGVGEQFF.